A selection of T cell receptor beta chains follows, all from one sample in a study of T cells after yellow fever vaccination. From the 5' RACE reads, TCRdb called clonotypes with MiXCR, one entry per CDR3 protein. Altogether some 160,000 distinct CDR3 sequences are present, 5.5% to 7.5% being singletons, with the ten largest covering approximately 2.5%. The sequenced sample was CD4+ T cells sorted from PBMCs, obtained 4 to 5 days after the first yellow fever vaccination. These receptors were collected from a man aged 18 to 29 who received the YFV17D yellow fever vaccine. The CDR3 runs from the conserved cysteine through the conserved F or W. D genes are given only for firm matches.

v_call d_call cdr3_aa
TRBV18 TRBD1 CASSILTGGGEAFF
TRBV6-5 - CASSYSVPSTFYNEQFF
TRBV6-1 TRBD1 CAVKGAPSYNEQFF
TRBV24-1 - CATSEVTGELFF
TRBV3-1 - CASSQVGSDTQYF
TRBV5-1 - CASSLDGAEAFF
TRBV4-1 TRBD2 CASSQDTGTSGYNEQFF
TRBV20-1 - CSARWGNKNTEAFF
TRBV5-1 - CASSFASDTQYF
TRBV9 TRBD1 CASSWRPGTGNYGYTF
TRBV20-1 TRBD2 CSARDPSGDWQFF
TRBV6-5 - CASSRDRKVYNEQFF
TRBV24-1 TRBD1 CATSTGTEAGQPQHF
TRBV6-2/TRBV6-3 - CASSPADYEQYF
TRBV16 - CASSAQGQGSEAFF
TRBV6-5 - CASSYGQGGEKLFF
TRBV12-3/TRBV12-4 - CASRDQSEAFF